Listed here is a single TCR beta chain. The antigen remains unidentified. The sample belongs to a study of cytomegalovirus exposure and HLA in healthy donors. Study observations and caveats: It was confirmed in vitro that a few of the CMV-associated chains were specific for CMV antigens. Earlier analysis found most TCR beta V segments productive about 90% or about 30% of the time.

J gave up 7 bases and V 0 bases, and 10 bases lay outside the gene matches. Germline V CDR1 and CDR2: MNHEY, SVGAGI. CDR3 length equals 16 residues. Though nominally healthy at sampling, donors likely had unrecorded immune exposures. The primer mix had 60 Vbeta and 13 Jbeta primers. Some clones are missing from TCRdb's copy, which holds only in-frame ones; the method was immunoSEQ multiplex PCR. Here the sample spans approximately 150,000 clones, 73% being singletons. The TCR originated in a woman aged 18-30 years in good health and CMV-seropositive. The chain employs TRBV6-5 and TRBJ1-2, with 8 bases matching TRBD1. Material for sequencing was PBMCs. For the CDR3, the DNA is TGTGCCAGCAGTTACTCGACTGGACAGGGATTTGGTGGCTACACCTTC. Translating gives CASSYSTGQGFGGYTF.